This entry concerns a single T cell receptor (beta chain). Its antigen is unknown. Per-base quality was not reported, and no clone a single base away is much larger than it. The data derive from a study of T cell changes during pregnancy in multiple sclerosis (dated by TCRdb to about 2019). Regarding the complete study: The study examined how the T cell repertoire changed over the course of pregnancy in women with multiple sclerosis.

Libraries were prepared through the immunoSEQ multiplex PCR assay. TCRdb mirrors the immuneACCESS table, restricted to in-frame sequences. Some clones are absent from its copies; in checked studies, under half trace to an unresolved V gene, and the reason for the others is unknown. A total of under 65,000 clones appear in this sample, over 90% of them only once. Of the sample, 2.6% is held by the ten largest clones. The CDR3, cysteine through phenylalanine, is 17 amino acids long. Just the 51-base CDR3 DNA is kept, in frame starting at base 1. CDR1 SNHLY and CDR2 FYNNEI are derived from the germline V gene. Trimming leaves V shorter by 4 bases and J shorter by 4 bases, with the junction holding 11 bases beyond the gene matches.

The chain couples TRBV2 to TRBJ2-5, and 11 junctional nucleotides match TRBD2. Sequencing used CD8+ T cells from peripheral blood mononuclear cells, obtained in the third trimester of pregnancy. The receptor was isolated from a female donor with multiple sclerosis, enrolled in a pregnancy study. Here is the DNA: TGTGCCAGCAGTGGAACTCTAGCGGGAGGACGGGGAGAGACCCAGTACTTC. Its protein reads: CASSGTLAGGRGETQYF. Where the CDR3 stops, the reference TRBV2 and TRBJ2-5 genes take over; the full variable domain is EPEVTQTPSHQVTQMGQEVILRCVPISNHLYFYWYRQILGQKVEFLVSFYNNEISEKSEIFDDQFSVERPDGSNFTLKIRSTKLEDSAMYFCASSGTLAGGRGETQYFGPGTRLLVL.